The 30 T cell receptor beta chains below come from one sample, sequenced in a study of vaccination and CD4 T cells after COVID-19. The Oncomine TCR Beta short-read assay sequenced DNA from cultured CD4+ T cells. TCRdb itself ran the PCR reads through MiXCR, one entry per CDR3 protein. The sample lists roughly 12,000 distinct CDR3 sequences; roughly 34% were seen once. The antigens these receptors bind are not known. Treatment meaning: roughly 10-day PBMC culture with coronavirus spike peptide pools or control peptides (ViraFEST assay). The sequenced sample was CD4+ T cells from blood, cultured in vitro, obtained before SARS-CoV-2 vaccination. These receptor sequences come from a human donor who received a COVID-19 vaccine.

The chain has TRBV19 and TRBJ1-5, with TRBD1 identical over 7 bases. Germline V gene lookup returns CDR1 LNHDA and CDR2 SQIVND (reference sequence). The V and J ends lost 1 base and 4 bases, in that order; junction bases with no gene match: 7. The CDR3 extends over 16 amino acids. The CDR3 DNA reads as TGTGCCAGTAGTATAGGACAGGGAATACGAAATCAGCCCCAGCATTTT. It translates to CASSIGQGIRNQPQHF.

Only a few counts were recorded for this clonotype. The genes are TRBV20-1 and TRBJ1-1; weak D call: TRBD1 (6 bases). Trimming took 6 bases from V and 2 from J, leaving 10 bases between them. CDR3 size: 12 residues. Per germline, CDR1 DFQATT and CDR2 SNEGSKA (reference sequence). The CDR3 bases are TGCAGTGCGTACAGGGATAACACTGAAGCTTTCTTT. Translation gives CSAYRDNTEAFF.

In this sample, this clonotype turned up a few times. The chain combines TRBV7-8 with TRBJ2-1, with 7 bases that match TRBD1. V lost 0 bases to trimming and J lost 3 bases; unmatched junction nucleotides: 11. The CDR3 loop spans 18 amino acids. CDR1 SGHVS and CDR2 FQNEAQ come from the germline V gene. The CDR3 DNA is TGTGCCAGCAGCTTAGCGACTCACCGGGACAGAATCTACAATGAGCAGTTCTTC. Its translation is CASSLATHRDRIYNEQFF.

Within the sample, this clonotype is large (0.1 to 1%). This chain connects TRBV7-2 to TRBJ2-1; D call uncertain. Between the trimmed V and J ends, which lost 2 bases and 6 bases, there was a span of 5 bases. CDR1 and CDR2 (germline): SGHTA, FQGNSA. This CDR3 comprises 12 residues. This CDR3 reads CASSLFGNEQFF. The CDR3 DNA sequence: TGTGCCAGCAGCTTATTTGGCAATGAGCAGTTCTTC. Using reference TRBV7-2 and TRBJ2-1 for the parts outside the CDR3, the full variable domain is GAGVSQSPSNKVTEKGKDVELRCDPISGHTALYWYRQSLGQGLEFLIYFQGNSAPDKSGLPSDRFSAERTGGSVSTLTIQRTQQEDSAVYLCASSLFGNEQFFGPGTRLTVL.

The rearrangement links TRBV20-1 to TRBJ2-3, with 13 positions matching TRBD2. V lost 6 bases to trimming and J lost 0 bases; unmatched junction nucleotides: 15. The germline V gene encodes CDR1 DFQATT and CDR2 SNEGSKA (reference sequence). This CDR3 has 19 amino acids. The CDR3 loop reads CSATSGTSGDLISTDTQYF. The CDR3 region has the DNA TGCAGTGCCACTTCCGGGACTAGCGGGGACCTAATTAGCACAGATACGCAGTATTTT.

This clonotype is termed medium-sized. V is TRBV5-1 and J is TRBJ1-6; 7 nucleotides line up with TRBD1. Unmatched junction bases numbered 1, after V lost 2 bases and J lost 5 bases. This CDR3 contains 14 residues. Germline values: CDR1 SGHRS, CDR2 YFSETQ. In DNA form, the CDR3 reads TGCGCCAGCAGCTTTGACAGGGATAATTCACCCCTCCACTTT. This sequence encodes CASSFDRDNSPLHF.

V and J are TRBV7-8 and TRBJ2-2; D may be TRBD2 (5 bases). Germline CDR1 reads SGHVS; CDR2 reads FQNEAQ. The V gene lost 8 bases and the J gene lost 2 bases, with 12 bases spanning the gap. This CDR3 is 14 amino acids long. CDR3 in DNA: TGTGCCAGCTTTCCCGGGGTAAACACCGGGGAGCTGTTTTTT. Its protein product is CASFPGVNTGELFF.

The chain has TRBV6-4 and TRBJ2-4; 8 positions match TRBD1. V dropped 7 bases and J dropped 0; count of bases not matched to a gene: 11. This CDR3 region has 17 residues. The germline V gene has CDR1 MRHNA and CDR2 SNTAGT. The CDR3: CASNVRQGRLAKNIQYF. The CDR3 nucleotides are TGTGCCAGCAACGTCCGACAGGGGAGATTAGCCAAAAACATTCAGTACTTC.

The chain has TRBV7-3 and TRBJ2-3; TRBD2 matches 9 bases. CDR1 and CDR2 (germline): SGHTA, FQGTGA. Losses at the gene ends were 4 bases for V and 5 bases for J; bases not matched to a gene: 13. This CDR3 contains 17 residues. The CDR3 reads CASSSNRLAGALDTQYF. In DNA form, the CDR3 reads TGTGCCAGCAGCTCTAACCGTTTAGCGGGGGCCTTAGATACGCAGTATTTT.

The V gene is TRBV7-2, the J gene TRBJ2-3; D is undetermined. CDR3 length: 14 residues. Germline CDR1 SGHTA, CDR2 FQGNSA. Trimming removed 1 base at V and 4 bases at J, with 9 bases between. The CDR3 DNA reads as TGTGCCAGCAGCTTAGTTTTGGGCGCAGATACGCAGTATTTT. As protein: CASSLVLGADTQYF.

The V and J genes are TRBV10-3 and TRBJ2-7, with 7 bases matching TRBD2. The CDR3 has 15 residues. Looked up from germline, CDR1 is ENHRY and CDR2 is SYGVKD. V lost 0 bases and J lost 6; bases outside the gene matches: 8. CDR3 region: CAISESWRGGSEQYF. For the CDR3, the DNA is TGTGCCATCAGTGAGTCTTGGCGCGGGGGAAGCGAGCAGTACTTC.

In DNA form, the CDR3 reads TGTGCCAGCAGCAAACCGGGACAGTCTCCCCTCTCCTACAATGAGCAGTTCTTC. It translates to CASSKPGQSPLSYNEQFF. The J gene is TRBJ2-1, the V gene TRBV21-1; the table's D gene call, TRBD1, was not cross checked with the DNA. TRBV21-1 is a pseudogene locus. The length of the CDR3 is 18 residues.

CDR3 loop: CASSLAEGASSPLHF. In nucleotides, the CDR3 is TGTGCCAGCAGCTTAGCAGAGGGAGCAAGTTCACCCCTCCACTTT. The V call is TRBV7-9, the J call TRBJ1-6; D gene uncertain. The CDR3 is 15 amino acids. CDR1 and CDR2 (germline): SEHNR, FQNEAQ (reference sequence). Trimming stripped 0 bases from V and 9 bases from J, with 12 bases between.

This clonotype was observed a few times. This chain links TRBV25-1 with TRBJ2-5, with a possible D match to TRBD1 (6 bases). The CDR3 is 15 residues long. Germline V gene data show CDR1 as MGHDK and CDR2 as SYGVNS. Trimming cost V 7 bases and J 4 bases, with 19 bases left between them. The DNA for the CDR3 is TGTGCCAGCAAAAAGCCGGGACACTCCGGAGAGACCCAGTACTTC. It is translated as CASKKPGHSGETQYF.

The V gene is TRBV7-2, the J gene TRBJ2-4; 13 bases align to TRBD2. V lost 3 bases, J lost 1 base, and 6 bases stayed unmatched. The length of the CDR3 is 18 residues. CDR1 and CDR2 from the germline V gene are SGHTA and FQGNSA. The CDR3 reads CASSFRLAGGHAKNIQYF. CDR3 nucleotides: TGTGCCAGCAGCTTCCGACTAGCGGGGGGACATGCCAAAAACATTCAGTACTTC.

The chain combines TRBV19 with TRBJ2-5, with TRBD2 identical over 8 bases. This CDR3 has 14 amino acids. Germline loops: CDR1 LNHDA, CDR2 SQIVND (reference sequence). V gave up 6 bases and J gave up 5 bases; unmatched junction bases: 8. DNA for the CDR3: TGTGCCAGTAGGGGGGCCCTAGCGGGTGAGACCCAGTACTTC. Its protein is CASRGALAGETQYF.

The J gene is TRBJ2-3, the V gene TRBV4-2, with a tentative D call TRBD1 (7 bases). The CDR3 is 14 amino acids. Germline V gene data show CDR1 as LGHNA and CDR2 as YNFKEQ. Trimming left V 6 bases short and J 1 base short, with 11 bases between. CDR3 sequence: CASRQGGGTDTQYF. The CDR3, as DNA: TGTGCCAGCAGGCAGGGGGGCGGCACAGATACGCAGTATTTT.

Only a few counts were recorded for this clonotype. The rearrangement uses TRBV25-1 and TRBJ2-1; D unclear. The germline gives CDR1 MGHDK, CDR2 SYGVNS. Deletions cut 6 bases from V and 7 bases from J, with 7 bases between. The CDR3 totals 11 residues. CDR3 nucleotides: TGTGCCAGCAGGATTTATAATGAGCAGTTCTTC. Residues: CASRIYNEQFF.

This CDR3 is CASSLVVNTEAFF. Here the CDR3 DNA reads TGTGCCAGCAGCCTAGTGGTGAACACTGAAGCTTTCTTT. This sequence joins TRBV7-8 and TRBJ1-1; D is uncertain. The CDR3 has 13 amino acids. Germline CDR1 SGHVS, CDR2 FQNEAQ. V was shortened by 5 bases and J by 0 bases, with 7 bases between the two germline ends.

The chain uses TRBV6-5 and TRBJ2-3; 13 bases line up with TRBD2. Unmatched junction bases numbered 12, after V lost 1 base and J lost 2 bases. CDR1 MNHEY and CDR2 SVGAGI come from the germline V gene. The CDR3 totals 20 residues. The CDR3 nucleotides are TGTGCCAGCAGTTACTTATTACCGGGACTAGCGGGGATTAACACAGATACGCAGTATTTT. Protein product: CASSYLLPGLAGINTDTQYF.

This chain joins TRBV6-1 and TRBJ2-7; D is possibly TRBD1 (6 bases). Germline V lookup: CDR1 MNHNS, CDR2 SASEGT. The CDR3 is 13 amino acids. The ends were cut back, 6 bases at V and 6 bases at J, with 15 bases in the middle. The CDR3 region is CASSDLSGVEQYF. CDR3 bases: TGTGCCAGCAGCGATTTATCAGGGGTCGAGCAGTACTTC.

This clonotype was seen only a few times. This chain connects TRBV7-9 to TRBJ2-7; possibly TRBD2 for D (6 bases). Germline CDR1 SEHNR, CDR2 FQNEAQ (reference sequence). CDR3 length: 15 amino acids. V lost 4 bases, J lost 5 bases, and 18 bases lay in between. CDR3 bases: TGTGCCAGCAGCTCAAAATTACGGGACTGGGACGAGCAGTACTTC. Translating it yields CASSSKLRDWDEQYF.

The V gene is TRBV21-1, the J gene TRBJ2-5. TRBV21-1 is shown as a pseudogene. The CDR3 totals 13 residues. The CDR3 loop reads CASSTGDQETQYF. The DNA of the CDR3 is TGTGCCAGCAGCACCGGCGATCAAGAGACCCAGTACTTC.

V is TRBV7-9 and J is TRBJ1-3; no clear D. Per germline, CDR1 SEHNR and CDR2 FQNEAQ (reference sequence). The ends were cut back, 1 base at V and 0 bases at J, with 7 bases in the middle. The CDR3 runs to 15 residues. DNA for the CDR3: TGTGCCAGCAGCTTAGGGTGGGGCTCTGGAAACACCATATATTTT. It yields the protein CASSLGWGSGNTIYF.

This clonotype was seen only a few times. The V call is TRBV7-9, the J call TRBJ1-4; D not resolved. Trimming left V 2 bases short and J 12 bases short, with 7 bases between. The CDR3 spans 11 residues. From germline, CDR1 is SEHNR and CDR2 FQNEAQ (reference sequence). CDR3 loop: CASSLKEELFF. In DNA, the CDR3 is TGTGCCAGCAGCTTAAAGGAGGAACTGTTTTTT.

This clonotype came up a few times. The chain recombines TRBV15 with TRBJ2-7; TRBD2 might be the D (6 bases). V was shortened by 0 bases and J by 0 bases, with 21 bases between the two germline ends. CDR1 and CDR2 from the germline V gene are LNHNV and YYDKDF (reference sequence). The CDR3 runs 19 residues. In nucleotides, the CDR3 is TGTGCCACCAGCAGAGATCGGGGGATACGAGCCGGGAGCTCCTACGAGCAGTACTTC. Its protein is CATSRDRGIRAGSSYEQYF.

This chain links TRBV6-1 with TRBJ1-6, with a possible D match to TRBD1 (6 bases). CDR1 is MNHNS, CDR2 SASEGT, per germline. Trimming shortened V by 5 bases and J by 7 bases, and 15 bases separated the two germline ends. The CDR3 is 15 amino acids. The CDR3 loop is CASSQGNRGNSPLHF. The CDR3, as DNA: TGTGCCAGCAGTCAGGGGAATCGAGGCAATTCACCCCTCCACTTT.

V and J are TRBV12-3 or TRBV12-4 and TRBJ2-3; the match to TRBD2 covers 11 bases. The CDR3 runs 22 residues. Trimming took 4 bases from V and 0 from J; bases not matched to a gene: 21. The CDR3 sequence: CASSSRLAGGHEPPISTDTQYF. The DNA for the CDR3 is TGTGCCAGCAGTTCCCGCCTAGCGGGGGGACATGAACCTCCGATTAGCACAGATACGCAGTATTTT.

This chain uses TRBV19 with TRBJ1-4; the D is unclear. Trimming shortened V by 6 bases and J by 0 bases, and 11 bases separated the two germline ends. Germline CDR1 reads LNHDA; CDR2 reads SQIVND (reference sequence). This CDR3 spans 15 amino acids. The CDR3 spells CASRALAATNEKLFF. The CDR3 coding sequence is TGTGCCAGTAGGGCCCTCGCAGCAACTAATGAAAAACTGTTTTTT. Together with reference TRBV19 and TRBJ1-4, the CDR3 gives the full variable domain: DGGITQSPKYLFRKEGQNVTLSCEQNLNHDAMYWYRQDPGQGLRLIYYSQIVNDFQKGDIAEGYSVSREKKESFPLTVTSAQKNPTAFYLCASRALAATNEKLFFGSGTQLSVL.

This clonotype was picked up a small number of times. The rearrangement links TRBV7-9 to TRBJ2-1; TRBD2 agrees at 11 bases. The germline gives CDR1 SEHNR, CDR2 FQNEAQ (reference sequence). Losses at the gene ends were 5 bases for V and 1 base for J; bases not matched to a gene: 10. The CDR3 runs 18 residues. The CDR3: CASSPAPTSGGSYNEQFF. Written as DNA, the CDR3 is TGTGCCAGCAGCCCCGCCCCAACTAGCGGGGGATCCTACAATGAGCAGTTCTTC.